Listed below are T cell receptor beta chains from one sample, sequenced in a study of blood T cell repertoires in COVID-19. Generated by immunoSEQ multiplex PCR, the TCRdb table keeps only in-frame clones and is missing some. The sample shows under 200,000 clones, less than 90% of them seen only once. Sample: peripheral blood. Receptor source: a man aged 65 to 85 with active or convalescent COVID-19. CDR3s include the opening cysteine and the closing phenylalanine or tryptophan. Each record gives: V gene, J gene, clone size, D gene, CDR3 protein, CDR3 DNA. The D gene is left open where the match is weak. Clone size is stated in some rows and not others, as once, few, many or a class when expanded.

TRBV6-6	TRBJ2-5	-	-	CASSYSLGWTQYF	TGTGCCAGCAGTTACTCTCTCGGGTGGACCCAGTACTTC
TRBV7-9	TRBJ1-2	-	TRBD1	CASSLIGTDYGYTF	TGTGCCAGCAGCTTAATTGGGACAGACTATGGCTACACCTTC
TRBV10-2	TRBJ2-3	few	-	CASSDGGAEGTDTQYF	TGCGCCAGCAGTGATGGGGGGGCGGAGGGCACAGATACGCAGTATTTT
TRBV6-1	TRBJ1-5	-	-	CASSELQGRSNQPQHF	TGTGCCAGCAGTGAATTACAGGGCAGGAGCAATCAGCCCCAGCATTTT
TRBV11-3	TRBJ2-1	-	-	CASSLGRSSYNEQFF	TGTGCCAGCAGCTTAGGTCGGAGCTCCTACAATGAGCAGTTCTTC
TRBV7-7	TRBJ2-3	-	-	CATGWVGRSHTQYF	TGTGCCACTGGGTGGGTGGGGAGGTCGCATACGCAGTATTTT
TRBV28	TRBJ1-6	-	TRBD1	CASSPTGTDNSPLHF	TGTGCCAGCAGCCCGACCGGGACAGATAATTCACCCCTCCACTTT
TRBV11-2	TRBJ1-3	-	-	CASGDSGNTIYF	TGTGCTTCGGGGGACTCTGGAAACACCATATATTTT
TRBV11-2	TRBJ2-4	-	-	CASSKTVLAKNIQYF	TGTGCCAGCAGCAAAACGGTTCTAGCCAAAAACATTCAGTACTTC
TRBV19	TRBJ2-3	once	-	CASSTYPRNTQYF	TGTGCCAGTAGTACCTACCCGCGGAATACGCAGTATTTT
TRBV18	TRBJ1-5	-	TRBD1	CASSPGQAAQPQHF	TGTGCCAGCTCACCAGGACAGGCGGCTCAGCCCCAGCATTTT
TRBV21-1	TRBJ2-3	-	-	CASSRNHGLAGTPDTQYF	TGTGCCAGCAGCCGAAATCATGGACTAGCGGGGACCCCAGATACGCAGTATTTT
TRBV18	TRBJ1-2	-	-	CASSPDRPNYGYTF	TGTGCCAGCTCACCGGACAGACCTAACTATGGCTACACCTTC
TRBV5-4	TRBJ2-1	few	TRBD2	CASSLGTGTSGRFEQFF	TGTGCCAGCAGCTTAGGCACCGGGACTAGCGGGAGGTTTGAGCAGTTCTTC
TRBV6-5	TRBJ1-6	-	TRBD1	CASSSGTGNDSPLHF	TGTGCCAGCAGTTCCGGGACAGGGAACGATTCACCCCTCCACTTT
TRBV7-2	TRBJ1-1	-	-	CASSLMAGGYTEAFF	TGTGCCAGCAGCCTAATGGCGGGGGGGTACACTGAAGCTTTCTTT
TRBV9	TRBJ2-3	-	-	CASSVNTIDTQYF	TGTGCCAGCAGCGTAAACACCATAGATACGCAGTATTTT